This T cell receptor (beta chain) originates from a study of post-analysis software for immune sequencing data. Study outcomes and limitations: Several TRBV segments occurring more often in patients than controls included TRBV5-6, TRBV5-1 and TRBV20-1. Batch-matched samples strongly co-clustered by F measure. Versus controls, multiple sclerosis patients showed significantly lower diversity (normalized Chao1).

Included in the TCR beta cDNA libraries were unique molecular identifiers. The authors obtained 540,000 or so cDNA molecules from about 0.94 to 9.7 million T cells. TCRdb called the PCR reads again in MiXCR, with one record for every CDR3 protein. The profile shows about 770,000 distinct CDR3 sequences, around 45% of them singletons. CDR3 length: 16 amino acids. The trim removed 0 bases at V and 4 bases at J, leaving 7 bases unmatched. CDR1 and CDR2 from the germline V gene are SGHRS and YFSETQ. This clonotype showed up just a few times. Its target is not known. The J gene is TRBJ2-3, the V gene TRBV5-1, with 8 nucleotides matching TRBD2. The origin of this receptor is a girl under 18 with multiple sclerosis. Sequencing used blood. This chain's CDR3 is CASSLEVSGNADTQYF. The CDR3 DNA follows: TGCGCCAGCAGCTTGGAGGTTAGCGGGAACGCAGATACGCAGTATTTT.